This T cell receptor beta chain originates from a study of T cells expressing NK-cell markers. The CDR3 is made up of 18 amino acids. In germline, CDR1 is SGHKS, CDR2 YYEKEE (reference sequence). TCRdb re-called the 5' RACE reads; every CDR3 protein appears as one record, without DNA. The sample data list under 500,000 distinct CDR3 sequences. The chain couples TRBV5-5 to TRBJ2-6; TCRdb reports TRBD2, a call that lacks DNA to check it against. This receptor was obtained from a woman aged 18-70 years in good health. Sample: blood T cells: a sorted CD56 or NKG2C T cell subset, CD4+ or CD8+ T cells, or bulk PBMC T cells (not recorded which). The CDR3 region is CASSLVGAASFGANVLTF.